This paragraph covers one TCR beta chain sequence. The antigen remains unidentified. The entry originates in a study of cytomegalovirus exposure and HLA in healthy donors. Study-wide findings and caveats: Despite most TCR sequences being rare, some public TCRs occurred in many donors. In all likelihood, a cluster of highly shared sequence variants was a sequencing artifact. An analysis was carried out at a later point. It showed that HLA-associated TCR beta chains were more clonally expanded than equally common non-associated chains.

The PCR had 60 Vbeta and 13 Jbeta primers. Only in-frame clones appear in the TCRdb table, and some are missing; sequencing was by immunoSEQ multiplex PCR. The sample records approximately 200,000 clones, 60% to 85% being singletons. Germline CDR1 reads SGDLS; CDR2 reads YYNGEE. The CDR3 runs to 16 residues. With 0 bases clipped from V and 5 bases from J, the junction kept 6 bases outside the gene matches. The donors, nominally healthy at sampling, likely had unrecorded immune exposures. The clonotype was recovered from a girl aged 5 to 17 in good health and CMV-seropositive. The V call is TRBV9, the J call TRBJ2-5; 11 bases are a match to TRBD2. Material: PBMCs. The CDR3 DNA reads TGTGCCAGCAGCGTAGTTAGCGGGGGGGCCGGTGAGACCCAGTACTTC. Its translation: CASSVVSGGAGETQYF.